The 15 T cell receptor beta chains below come from one sample, sequenced in a study of radiation and T cells in renal cell carcinoma. Time point reported: blood 2 weeks post-SBRT. Treatment noted: 15 Gy SBRT to primary tumor, nephrectomy 4 weeks later. The data were produced by immunoSEQ multiplex PCR, yet TCRdb's version contains in-frame clones alone and is incomplete. The table lists some 150,000 clones, roughly 86% of them singletons. The sequencing here drew on blood, taken from a patient whose treatment included radiotherapy and nephrectomy. The source is a woman aged 45 to 65 with renal cell carcinoma.

V and J are TRBV5-1 and TRBJ2-2; 7 nucleotides match TRBD1. Germline V gene lookup returns CDR1 SGHRS and CDR2 YFSETQ. The CDR3 is 14 amino acids. The trim removed 4 bases at V and 0 bases at J, leaving 0 bases unmatched. The DNA for the CDR3 is TGCGCCAGCAGCGACAGGGCGAACACCGGGGAGCTGTTTTTT. This sequence encodes CASSDRANTGELFF.

This sequence joins TRBV7-9 and TRBJ2-1, with D hard to call. The CDR3 has 17 residues. V was shortened by 5 bases and J by 1 base, with 18 bases between the two germline ends. The germline CDR1 and CDR2 sequences are SEHNR and FQNEAQ (reference sequence). The CDR3 coding sequence is TGTGCCAGCAGCCCCAAGGTGCGGATGAGTTCCTACAATGAGCAGTTCTTC. Its translation is CASSPKVRMSSYNEQFF.

The chain carries TRBV13 and TRBJ1-2; 7 positions agree with TRBD1. Germline CDR1 and CDR2: PRHDT and FYEKMQ (reference sequence). The CDR3 has 15 residues. Germline trimming cut 5 bases from V and 4 bases from J; bases unmatched to any gene: 10. DNA of the CDR3: TGTGCCAGCAGCGCGACAGGGAGGGTCGGCTATGGCTACACCTTC. It is translated as CASSATGRVGYGYTF.

The CDR3 is CASSLAGPPNQPQHF. The CDR3 DNA reads as TGTGCCAGCAGCTTAGCCGGGCCTCCCAATCAGCCCCAGCATTTT. The rearrangement uses TRBV7-2 and TRBJ1-5; D gene ambiguous. CDR1 and CDR2 (germline): SGHTA, FQGNSA. The V end was cut by 0 bases, the J end by 3 bases, with 9 bases between. The CDR3 has 15 amino acids.

CDR3 sequence (DNA): TGTGCCAGCAGATTTAACCGGGACAGGGGCCACGAGCAGTACTTC. It specifies CASRFNRDRGHEQYF. The chain carries TRBV2 and TRBJ2-7, with 10 bases lining up with TRBD1. The CDR3 sequence is 15 residues long. Trimming removed 6 bases from V and 5 bases from J; junction bases left unmatched: 10. The germline V gene has CDR1 SNHLY and CDR2 FYNNEI. Full variable domain (remainder filled in from reference TRBV2 and TRBJ2-7): EPEVTQTPSHQVTQMGQEVILRCVPISNHLYFYWYRQILGQKVEFLVSFYNNEISEKSEIFDDQFSVERPDGSNFTLKIRSTKLEDSAMYFCASRFNRDRGHEQYFGPGTRLTVT.

The DNA for the CDR3 is TGTGCCAGCAGTGCCCGGCAGCGGGGGGTGGGTGAGCAGTTCTTC. Protein sequence: CASSARQRGVGEQFF. The chain employs TRBV6-5 and TRBJ2-1, with 9 nucleotides matching TRBD2. V trimming: 5 bases; J trimming: 9 bases; junction bases outside the gene matches: 11. Germline V gene lookup returns CDR1 MNHEY and CDR2 SVGAGI. The CDR3 is 15 amino acids.

This chain uses TRBV7-8 with TRBJ2-1; 9 positions agree with TRBD2. The CDR3 length is 15 residues. The V segment lost 5 bases and the J segment 2 bases; nucleotides outside the gene matches: 4. Germline-derived CDR1 and CDR2 are SGHVS and FQNEAQ. The CDR3 region has the DNA TGTGCCAGCAGCATTAGCGGGGGAACCTACAATGAGCAGTTCTTC. This encodes CASSISGGTYNEQFF.

The DNA for the CDR3 is TGTGCCAGCAGCTTAGGCGGGGGCTCCTACGAGCAGTACTTC. It translates to CASSLGGGSYEQYF. The chain is built from TRBV7-9 and TRBJ2-7, with 7 bases that match TRBD2. Trimming removed 1 base from V and 0 bases from J; junction bases left unmatched: 0. CDR1 and CDR2 (germline): SEHNR, FQNEAQ (reference sequence). The CDR3 consists of 14 residues.

The chain carries TRBV7-9 and TRBJ2-6, with D possibly matching TRBD1 (7 bases). The germline V gene has CDR1 SEHNR and CDR2 FQNEAQ (reference sequence). The CDR3 contains 17 residues. Trimming pared 4 bases from V and 0 bases from J, leaving 13 bases between. CDR3 bases: TGTGCCAGCAGCTCTGGCCAGGGGGGCTCTGGGGCCAACGTCCTGACTTTC. Translation gives CASSSGQGGSGANVLTF.

The CDR3 loop reads CASSLTQGTAFF. DNA of the CDR3: TGTGCCAGCAGCTTAACACAGGGAACGGCTTTCTTT. The chain joins TRBV7-3 to TRBJ1-1, with D maybe TRBD1 (6 bases). CDR3 size: 12 residues. Trimming left V 0 bases short and J 11 bases short, with 10 bases between. CDR1 is SGHTA and CDR2 is FQGTGA in the germline V gene.

This clone was counted a few times. The CDR3 reads CASSETAATNEKLFF. The CDR3 nucleotides read TGTGCCAGCAGTGAAACAGCCGCAACTAATGAAAAACTGTTTTTT. The genes are TRBV2 and TRBJ1-4; unclear D gene. CDR1 is SNHLY and CDR2 is FYNNEI in the germline V gene. The CDR3 sequence is 15 residues long. Trimming took off 2 bases at V and 0 bases at J, with 7 bases between the two ends.

This sequence joins TRBV6-6 and TRBJ2-2, with 12 bases matching TRBD2. The CDR3 loop spans 16 amino acids. The germline gives CDR1 MNHNY, CDR2 SVGAGI (reference sequence). J lost 5 bases, V lost 4 bases, and 5 bases had no gene match. The CDR3 reads CASSFLAGGLTGELFF. In DNA form, the CDR3 reads TGTGCCAGCAGTTTCCTAGCGGGGGGGCTAACCGGGGAGCTGTTTTTT.

The rearrangement links TRBV18 to TRBJ2-1; the D gene could be TRBD1 or TRBD2 (6 bases each). From germline, CDR1 is KGHSH and CDR2 LQKENI. V shed 3 bases and J shed 6 bases, with 12 bases lying between them. The CDR3 runs to 14 residues. The CDR3 DNA reads as TGTGCCAGCTCACCGAGAAAGGGGGGCAATGAGCAGTTCTTC. Encoded protein: CASSPRKGGNEQFF.

The J gene is TRBJ2-2, the V gene TRBV6-1, with unresolved D. The V end was cut by 2 bases, the J end by 7 bases, with 5 bases between. The CDR3 extends over 12 amino acids. CDR1 is MNHNS, CDR2 SASEGT, per germline. CDR3 bases: TGTGCCAGCAGTGAATCTCACGGGGAGCTGTTTTTT. The encoded protein is CASSESHGELFF.

The gene calls are TRBV7-8 and TRBJ2-5; D might be TRBD2 (5 bases). The CDR3 contains 14 residues. The V gene's germline CDR1 is SGHVS and CDR2 FQNEAQ. Deletions cut 5 bases from V and 2 bases from J, with 12 bases between. The CDR3 DNA reads as TGTGCCAGCAGCCTGCGACGGGGACAAGAGACCCAGTACTTC. Translated, it gives CASSLRRGQETQYF. The variable domain in full, completed from reference TRBV7-8 and TRBJ2-5, reads GAGVSQSPRYKVAKRGQDVALRCDPISGHVSLFWYQQALGQGPEFLTYFQNEAQLDKSGLPSDRFFAERPEGSVSTLKIQRTQQEDSAVYLCASSLRRGQETQYFGPGTRLLVL.